The 28 T cell receptor beta chains in this list originate from one sample, sequenced in a study of T cells in localized non-small cell lung cancer. Some clones are missing from TCRdb's copy, which holds only in-frame ones; the method was immunoSEQ multiplex PCR. Found here are about 36,000 clones, about 83% of them singletons; the top ten hold 6.5% to 9%. Specimen: peripheral blood, collected before any cancer treatment. The receptors shown here come from a woman aged 40-69 years with stage I lung adenocarcinoma.

The V call is TRBV5-1, the J call TRBJ1-1; possible D gene TRBD1, 6 bases. Germline loops: CDR1 SGHRS, CDR2 YFSETQ. This CDR3 contains 16 residues. V was pared by 0 bases and J by 4 bases, with 16 bases between. The CDR3, as DNA: TGCGCCAGCAGCTTGGATTGGGGGGGCTTCGGCACTGAAGCTTTCTTT. It translates to CASSLDWGGFGTEAFF.

The J gene is TRBJ2-4, the V gene TRBV28; D possibly corresponds to TRBD2 (6 bases). Germline CDR1 MDHEN, CDR2 SYDVKM. The germline V and J ends were trimmed by 6 bases and 3 bases, with 21 bases remaining between them. The CDR3 contains 17 residues. The CDR3 protein is CASRSRGGYSVKNIQYF. CDR3 sequence (DNA): TGTGCCAGCAGATCTCGTGGGGGGTACTCGGTCAAAAACATTCAGTACTTC.

This chain joins TRBV6-5 and TRBJ1-2; D is possibly TRBD1 (5 bases). CDR1 is MNHEY and CDR2 is SVGAGI in the germline V gene. Trimming shortened V by 0 bases and J by 6 bases, and 17 bases separated the two germline ends. The CDR3 totals 16 residues. CDR3 amino acids: CASSYSGFREADGYTF. Written as DNA, the CDR3 is TGTGCCAGCAGTTACTCGGGGTTCAGGGAGGCGGATGGCTACACCTTC.

Note on this clone: Relative to the germline gene, one junction end is altered; a read error may explain this. V and J are TRBV7-8 and TRBJ2-7; the D gene could be TRBD1 or TRBD2 (5 bases each). The length of the CDR3 is 13 residues. Germline values: CDR1 SGHVS, CDR2 FQNEAQ. CDR3 nucleotide sequence: TGTGCCAGCAGCTCGGAGGTAGTCAGGGCACCCACATTC. This encodes CASSSEVVRAPTF.

The chain joins TRBV28 to TRBJ1-2; D unresolved. The ends were cut back, 4 bases at V and 6 bases at J, with 6 bases in the middle. This CDR3 has 11 amino acids. The germline gives CDR1 MDHEN, CDR2 SYDVKM. The chain's CDR3 is CASSSYHGYTF. The CDR3 DNA is TGTGCCAGCAGTTCCTACCATGGCTACACCTTC.

There are a few counts of this clone. This chain joins TRBV30 and TRBJ2-3; D perhaps matches TRBD2 (7 bases). There are 16 residues in the CDR3. V gave up 2 bases and J gave up 4 bases, with 19 bases separating them. Germline V gene sequence: CDR1 GTSNPN, CDR2 SVGIG (reference sequence). This CDR3 is CAWSPTRWGGADTQYF. The DNA of the CDR3 is TGTGCCTGGAGTCCAACCCGGTGGGGGGGCGCAGATACGCAGTATTTT.

The chain employs TRBV14 and TRBJ2-5; a weak D match, TRBD1 (6 bases). The CDR3 covers 17 residues. Germline V CDR1 and CDR2: SGHDN, FVKESK. Trimming stripped 0 bases from V and 1 base from J, with 15 bases between. The CDR3 DNA reads as TGTGCCAGCAGCCAAGACCGTGCCCGGGACATCCAAGAGACCCAGTACTTC. This codes for CASSQDRARDIQETQYF.

The genes are TRBV6-1 and TRBJ1-1; D gene uncertain. The CDR3 is made up of 11 amino acids. Between the trimmed V and J ends, which lost 9 bases and 3 bases, there was a span of 8 bases. Germline lookup yields CDR1 MNHNS and CDR2 SASEGT. The CDR3: CASWIYTEAFF. As DNA, the CDR3 is TGTGCCAGTTGGATTTACACTGAAGCTTTCTTT.

The chain employs TRBV7-8 and TRBJ2-1; 7 bases are shared with TRBD2. The CDR3 has 15 residues. CDR1 and CDR2 (germline): SGHVS, FQNEAQ. The J segment lost 5 bases and the V segment lost 1 base, leaving 5 bases of the junction unmatched. The CDR3 bases are TGTGCCAGCAGCTTAGTGGGTGGGGGGGACAATGAGCAGTTCTTC. Translated: CASSLVGGGDNEQFF.

In DNA, the CDR3 is TGTGCCAGCAGTTTAAGAGGGGCTCTGGATCAGCCCCAGCATTTT. This codes for CASSLRGALDQPQHF. V usage is TRBV28 and J usage is TRBJ1-5, with D possibly TRBD1 on 5 matching bases. The V end was cut by 2 bases, the J end by 5 bases, with 13 bases between. The CDR3 loop spans 15 amino acids. Germline lookup yields CDR1 MDHEN and CDR2 SYDVKM.

The chain joins TRBV6-5 to TRBJ2-1, with D perhaps matching TRBD1 (6 bases). CDR3 length: 15 residues. CDR1 is MNHEY, CDR2 SVGAGI, per germline. V gave up 8 bases and J gave up 2 bases, with 16 bases separating them. CDR3 amino acids: CASHEGGMTYNEQFF. The CDR3 nucleotides are TGTGCCAGCCACGAAGGGGGTATGACCTACAATGAGCAGTTCTTC.

The J gene is TRBJ1-1, the V gene TRBV7-8, with a possible D match to TRBD1 (6 bases). V lost 1 base, J lost 4 bases, and 10 bases lay in between. The CDR3 extends over 14 amino acids. The germline V gene has CDR1 SGHVS and CDR2 FQNEAQ. CDR3 amino acids: CASSLEGRGTEAFF. The CDR3 DNA reads TGTGCCAGCAGCTTAGAAGGCAGGGGCACTGAAGCTTTCTTT.

Regarding this clone: Different DNA sequences within this sample yield the same CDR3. This rearrangement joins TRBV11-2 to TRBJ2-2, with unresolved D. CDR1 is SGHAT, CDR2 FQNNGV, per germline. With 5 bases removed from V and 1 base from J, the gap between germline ends came to 5 bases. The CDR3 covers 13 residues. This CDR3 is CASSLVNTGELFF. For the CDR3, the DNA is TGTGCCAGCAGCCTTGTGAACACCGGGGAGCTGTTTTTT.

The chain is built from TRBV5-5 and TRBJ1-2; D gene uncertain. This CDR3 comprises 14 residues. Trimming took 1 base from V and 8 from J, leaving 15 bases between them. Germline CDR1 is SGHKS and CDR2 is YYEKEE (reference sequence). This chain's CDR3 is CASSLLFPPGGYTF. As DNA, the CDR3 is TGTGCCAGCAGCTTGCTATTTCCTCCAGGCGGCTACACCTTC.

The rearrangement joins TRBV5-1 to TRBJ2-3; D may be TRBD1 (6 bases). The germline V gene has CDR1 SGHRS and CDR2 YFSETQ. V lost 0 bases to trimming and J lost 4 bases, with 6 bases between them. The CDR3 contains 13 residues. The DNA of the CDR3 is TGCGCCAGCAGCTTGGAGGGGGCAGATACGCAGTATTTT. Protein product: CASSLEGADTQYF.

Points on this clone: The same CDR3 can be traced to other DNA sequences in this sample. This chain uses TRBV7-2 with TRBJ2-4; D might be TRBD2 (6 bases). This CDR3 has 16 residues. Trimming left V 2 bases short and J 1 base short, with 12 bases between. The germline gives CDR1 SGHTA, CDR2 FQGNSA. The CDR3 nucleotides are TGTGCCAGCAGCTTAAATCGTGGGGGGGCCAAAAACATTCAGTACTTC. Amino acids: CASSLNRGGAKNIQYF.

The chain uses TRBV5-1 and TRBJ2-5; 8 bases fit TRBD2. V lost 0 bases and J lost 4; bases outside the gene matches: 2. Per the germline V gene, CDR1 is SGHRS and CDR2 is YFSETQ. The CDR3 consists of 14 residues. DNA for the CDR3: TGCGCCAGCAGCTTGGGGACTAGCTTAGAGACCCAGTACTTC. Its protein is CASSLGTSLETQYF.

This clone was seen a single time. The J gene is TRBJ1-1, the V gene TRBV7-9; D may be TRBD1 (6 bases). CDR3 length: 16 residues. V was clipped by 6 bases and J by 1 base, with 18 bases between them. The germline CDR1 and CDR2 sequences are SEHNR and FQNEAQ (reference sequence). The CDR3 here is CASRSISGTTNTEAFF. The CDR3 region has the DNA TGTGCCAGCAGATCTATCTCCGGGACAACGAACACTGAAGCTTTCTTT.

This clone was seen a single time. This rearrangement joins TRBV6-5 to TRBJ1-1, with 7 bases identical to TRBD1. Trimming cost V 6 bases and J 5 bases; bases outside gene matches: 9. The CDR3 is made up of 14 amino acids. Germline assignment: CDR1 MNHEY and CDR2 SVGAGI. CDR3 in DNA: TGTGCCAGCAGCCGGGACAGAGGCGGGACTGAAGCTTTCTTT. Translated, it gives CASSRDRGGTEAFF.

The chain has TRBV28 and TRBJ1-2; D possibly corresponds to TRBD1 (6 bases). Trimming removed 6 bases from V and 2 bases from J, with 19 bases in between. The germline V gene encodes CDR1 MDHEN and CDR2 SYDVKM. CDR3 length equals 16 residues. CDR3 amino acids: CASSPIWTETNYGYTF. Written as DNA, the CDR3 is TGTGCCAGCAGCCCCATATGGACAGAGACCAACTATGGCTACACCTTC.

The V and J genes are TRBV19 and TRBJ1-1; 8 nucleotides line up with TRBD1. Germline V gene lookup returns CDR1 LNHDA and CDR2 SQIVND (reference sequence). The length of the CDR3 is 13 residues. The J segment lost 4 bases and the V segment lost 10 bases, leaving 8 bases of the junction unmatched. In DNA form, the CDR3 reads TGTGCCACCCTGGACAGGGTTGGCACTGAAGCTTTCTTT. This translates into CATLDRVGTEAFF.

This sequence joins TRBV6-6 and TRBJ2-5; D gene ambiguous. V was pared by 2 bases and J by 4 bases, with 8 bases between. The CDR3 is 13 residues long. Germline V lookup: CDR1 MNHNY, CDR2 SVGAGI (reference sequence). This chain's CDR3 is CASSYNPRETQYF. The CDR3 DNA reads TGTGCCAGCAGTTACAATCCGCGAGAGACCCAGTACTTC.

Here the CDR3 reads CAISGTTTGGVGGYTF. Here the CDR3 DNA reads TGTGCCATCAGTGGGACAACCACAGGGGGCGTAGGGGGCTACACCTTC. The J gene is TRBJ1-2, the V gene TRBV10-3; 9 bases align to TRBD1. This CDR3 has 16 amino acids. Germline V gives CDR1 ENHRY, CDR2 SYGVKD. V lost 4 bases and J lost 8; bases outside the gene matches: 14.

The rearrangement joins TRBV2 to TRBJ1-1; 8 nucleotides line up with TRBD1. The V and J ends lost 3 bases and 11 bases, in that order; junction bases with no gene match: 5. From germline, CDR1 is SNHLY and CDR2 FYNNEI. CDR3 length: 12 residues. DNA of the CDR3: TGTGCCAGCAGTGAGTACAGGGGGTTGGCTTTCTTT. It codes for CASSEYRGLAFF.

V and J are TRBV6-1 and TRBJ2-1; 11 nucleotides line up with TRBD1. Per the germline V gene, CDR1 is MNHNS and CDR2 is SASEGT. Germline trimming cut 4 bases from V and 9 bases from J; bases unmatched to any gene: 11. This CDR3 region has 16 residues. Written as DNA, the CDR3 is TGTGCCAGCAGTGCTCGGGGACAGGGGGGGTTGAGTGAGCAGTTCTTC. It translates to CASSARGQGGLSEQFF.

The V and J genes are TRBV30 and TRBJ1-4; 10 positions match TRBD1. The CDR3 loop spans 16 amino acids. Germline trimming cut 0 bases from V and 10 bases from J; bases unmatched to any gene: 11. Germline loops: CDR1 GTSNPN, CDR2 SVGIG (reference sequence). The CDR3 spells CAWSVRDRGLVGKLFF. The CDR3 DNA follows: TGTGCCTGGAGTGTACGTGACAGGGGGCTGGTTGGAAAACTGTTTTTT.

The chain joins TRBV2 to TRBJ1-4; TRBD1 agrees at 9 bases. The V and J ends lost 11 bases and 6 bases, in that order; junction bases with no gene match: 13. Per germline, CDR1 SNHLY and CDR2 FYNNEI. The CDR3 consists of 15 residues. The CDR3 region has the DNA TGTGCCGGGAAAGAACAGGGGGCACTTTATGAAAAACTGTTTTTT. The encoded protein is CAGKEQGALYEKLFF.

This chain joins TRBV7-9 and TRBJ1-1, with D possibly TRBD1 on 5 matching bases. V lost 1 base to trimming and J lost 6 bases, with 15 bases between them. CDR1 is SEHNR, CDR2 FQNEAQ, per germline (reference sequence). There are 15 residues in the CDR3. CDR3 residues: CASSLDGHRGSEAFF. CDR3 coding DNA: TGTGCCAGCAGCTTAGATGGACACCGAGGCTCTGAAGCTTTCTTT. Together with reference TRBV7-9 and TRBJ1-1, the CDR3 gives the full variable domain: DTGVSQNPRHKITKRGQNVTFRCDPISEHNRLYWYRQTLGQGPEFLTYFQNEAQLEKSRLLSDRFSAERPKGSFSTLEIQRTEQGDSAMYLCASSLDGHRGSEAFFGQGTRLTVV.